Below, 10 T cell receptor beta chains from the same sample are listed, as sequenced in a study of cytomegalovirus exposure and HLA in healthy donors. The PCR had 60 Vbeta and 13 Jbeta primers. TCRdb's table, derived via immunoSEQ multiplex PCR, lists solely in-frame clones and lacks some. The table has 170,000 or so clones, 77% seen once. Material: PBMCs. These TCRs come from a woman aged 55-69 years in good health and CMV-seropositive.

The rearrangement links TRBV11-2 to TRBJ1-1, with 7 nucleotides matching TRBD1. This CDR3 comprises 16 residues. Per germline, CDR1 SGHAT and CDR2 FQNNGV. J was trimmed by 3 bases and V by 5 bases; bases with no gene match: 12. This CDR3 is CASSRQIWQGDTEAFF. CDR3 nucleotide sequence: TGTGCCAGCAGCCGCCAGATATGGCAGGGGGACACTGAAGCTTTCTTT.

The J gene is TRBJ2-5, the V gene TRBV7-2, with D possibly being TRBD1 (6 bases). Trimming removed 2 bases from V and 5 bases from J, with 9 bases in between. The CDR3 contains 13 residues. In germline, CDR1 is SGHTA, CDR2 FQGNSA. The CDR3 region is CASSLTGGETQYF. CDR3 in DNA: TGTGCCAGCAGCTTAACTGGGGGCGAGACCCAGTACTTC.

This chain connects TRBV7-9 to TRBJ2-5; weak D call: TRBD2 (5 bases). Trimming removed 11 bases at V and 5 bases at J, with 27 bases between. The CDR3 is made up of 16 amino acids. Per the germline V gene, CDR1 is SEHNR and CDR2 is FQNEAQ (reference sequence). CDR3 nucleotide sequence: TGTGCCGCACAAAGTTCCTCACAACTACGAGGGGAGACCCAGTACTTC. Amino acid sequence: CAAQSSSQLRGETQYF. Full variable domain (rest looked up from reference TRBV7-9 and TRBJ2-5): DTGVSQNPRHKITKRGQNVTFRCDPISEHNRLYWYRQTLGQGPEFLTYFQNEAQLEKSRLLSDRFSAERPKGSFSTLEIQRTEQGDSAMYLCAAQSSSQLRGETQYFGPGTRLLVL.

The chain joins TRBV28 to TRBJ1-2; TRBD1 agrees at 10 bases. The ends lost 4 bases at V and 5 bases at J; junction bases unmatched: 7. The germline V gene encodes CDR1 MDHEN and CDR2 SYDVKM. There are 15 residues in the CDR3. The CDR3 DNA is TGTGCCAGCAGTTCTCCTGTGGGACAGGGGTATGGCTACACCTTC. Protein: CASSSPVGQGYGYTF.

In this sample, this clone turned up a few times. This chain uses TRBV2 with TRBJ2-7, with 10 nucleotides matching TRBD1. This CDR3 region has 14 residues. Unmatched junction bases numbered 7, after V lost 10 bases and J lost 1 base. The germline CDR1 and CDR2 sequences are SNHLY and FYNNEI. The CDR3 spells CANGGGQGSYEQYF. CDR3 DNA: TGTGCCAACGGGGGGGGACAGGGGTCCTACGAGCAGTACTTC.

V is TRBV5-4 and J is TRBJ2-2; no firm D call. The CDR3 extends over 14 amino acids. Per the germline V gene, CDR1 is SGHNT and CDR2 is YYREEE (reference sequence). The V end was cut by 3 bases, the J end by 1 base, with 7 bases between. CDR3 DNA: TGTGCCAGCAGCTCTGCAGGGAACACCGGGGAGCTGTTTTTT. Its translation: CASSSAGNTGELFF. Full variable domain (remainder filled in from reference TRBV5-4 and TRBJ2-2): ETGVTQSPTHLIKTRGQQVTLRCSSQSGHNTVSWYQQALGQGPQFIFQYYREEENGRGNFPPRFSGLQFPNYSSELNVNALELDDSALYLCASSSAGNTGELFFGEGSRLTVL.

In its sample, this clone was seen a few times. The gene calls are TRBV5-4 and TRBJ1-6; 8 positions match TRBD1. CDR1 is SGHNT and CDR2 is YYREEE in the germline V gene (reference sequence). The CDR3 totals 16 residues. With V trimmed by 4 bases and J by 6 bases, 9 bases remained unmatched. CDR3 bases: TGTGCCAGCAGCGGACGACAGGGGTTAGTTAATTCACCCCTCCACTTT. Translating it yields CASSGRQGLVNSPLHF.

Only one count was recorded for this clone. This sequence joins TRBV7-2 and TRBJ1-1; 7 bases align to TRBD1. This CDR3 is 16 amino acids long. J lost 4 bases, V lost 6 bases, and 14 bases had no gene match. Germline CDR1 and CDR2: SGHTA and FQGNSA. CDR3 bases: TGTGCCAGCAGGCCAACGGTAGGGGGCCTGGGCACTGAAGCTTTCTTT. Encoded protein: CASRPTVGGLGTEAFF.

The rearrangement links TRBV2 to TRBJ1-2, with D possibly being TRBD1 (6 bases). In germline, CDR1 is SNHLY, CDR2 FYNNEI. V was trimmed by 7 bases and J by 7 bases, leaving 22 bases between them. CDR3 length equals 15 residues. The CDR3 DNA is TGTGCCAGCACCCGAGAACAGGGAAGGGAACTTGGCTACACCTTC. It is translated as CASTREQGRELGYTF.

Here the CDR3 reads CASSADRAGYTEAFF. CDR3 in DNA: TGTGCCAGCAGCGCGGACAGAGCCGGATACACTGAAGCTTTCTTT. This chain joins TRBV9 and TRBJ1-1; weak D call: TRBD1 (6 bases). This CDR3 comprises 15 residues. Deletions cut 3 bases from V and 3 bases from J, with 15 bases between. Germline lookup yields CDR1 SGDLS and CDR2 YYNGEE.